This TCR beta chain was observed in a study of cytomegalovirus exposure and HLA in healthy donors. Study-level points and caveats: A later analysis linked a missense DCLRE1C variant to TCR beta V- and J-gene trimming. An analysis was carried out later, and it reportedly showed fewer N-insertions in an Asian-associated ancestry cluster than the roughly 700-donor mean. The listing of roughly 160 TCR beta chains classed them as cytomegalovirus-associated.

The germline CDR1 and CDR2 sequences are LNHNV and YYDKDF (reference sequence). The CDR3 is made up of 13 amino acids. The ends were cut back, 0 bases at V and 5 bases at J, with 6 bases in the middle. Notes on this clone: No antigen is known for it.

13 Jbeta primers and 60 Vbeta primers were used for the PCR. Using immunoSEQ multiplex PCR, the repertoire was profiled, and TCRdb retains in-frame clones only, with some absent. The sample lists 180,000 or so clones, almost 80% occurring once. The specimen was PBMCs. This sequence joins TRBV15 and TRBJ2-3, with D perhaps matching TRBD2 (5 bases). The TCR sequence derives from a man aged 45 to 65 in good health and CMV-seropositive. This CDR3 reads CATSRDRGDTQYF. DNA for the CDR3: TGTGCCACCAGCAGAGATCGGGGAGATACGCAGTATTTT. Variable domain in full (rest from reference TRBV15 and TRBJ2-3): DAMVIQNPRYQVTQFGKPVTLSCSQTLNHNVMYWYQQKSSQAPKLLFHYYDKDFNNEADTPDNFQSRRPNTSFCFLDIRSPGLGDTAMYLCATSRDRGDTQYFGPGTRLTVL.